This TCR beta chain was captured by sequencing in a study of early T cells in non-severe SARS-CoV-2 infection. Attached unique molecular identifiers marked individual cDNA molecules. TCRdb re-derived calls from the 5' RACE reads in MiXCR, one entry per CDR3 protein. The table shows more than 95,000 distinct CDR3 sequences, with under 15% occurring only once. This clonotype was counted only a few times. This CDR3 comprises 14 residues. V was clipped by 5 bases and J by 1 base; unmatched bases: 2. Germline CDR1 and CDR2: ENHRY and SYGVKD. What was sequenced was whole blood. The V and J genes are TRBV10-3 and TRBJ2-3; 8 bases match TRBD2. This sequence was found in an adult who was a healthcare worker with PCR-confirmed SARS-CoV-2 infection or an uninfected control (not recorded which). CDR3: CAISTGGRTDTQYF. CDR3 DNA sequence: TGTGCCATCAGTACGGGGGGGCGCACAGATACGCAGTATTTT.